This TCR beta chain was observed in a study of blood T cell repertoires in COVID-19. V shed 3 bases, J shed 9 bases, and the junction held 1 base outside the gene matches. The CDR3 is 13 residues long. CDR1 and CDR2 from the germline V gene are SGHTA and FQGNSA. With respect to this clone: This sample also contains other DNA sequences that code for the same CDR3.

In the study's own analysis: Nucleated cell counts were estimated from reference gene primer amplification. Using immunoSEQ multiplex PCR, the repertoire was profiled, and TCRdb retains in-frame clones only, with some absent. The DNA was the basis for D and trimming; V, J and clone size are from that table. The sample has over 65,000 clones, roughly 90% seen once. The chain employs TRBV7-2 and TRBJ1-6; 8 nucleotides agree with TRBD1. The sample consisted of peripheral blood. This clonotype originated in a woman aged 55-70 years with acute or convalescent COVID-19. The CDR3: CASSFDRGSPLHF. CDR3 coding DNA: TGTGCCAGCAGCTTCGACAGGGGTTCACCCCTCCACTTT.